A selection of T cell receptor beta chains follows, all from one sample in a study of spatial heterogeneity in lung cancer. TCRdb re-analysed the 5' RACE reads in MiXCR, keeping a single row per CDR3 protein. The top ten hold approximately 2.9% of the sample, which has 50,000 to 65,000 distinct CDR3 sequences, roughly 7.5% seen once. The specimen was PBMCs, collected at surgery. The receptors were gathered from a female donor with early-stage non-small cell lung cancer. Each CDR3 is given with its conserved first and last residue. The D gene is left open where the match is weak. The size field is filled for only some rows; it gives once, few, many or a size class.

>TRBV20-1|.|many
CSAREHIRGSDTQYF
>TRBV12-3/TRBV12-4|.|many
CASTPPGAHQPQHF
>TRBV10-2|.|many
CASSIDPNTEAFF
>TRBV9|.|.
CASSAATGRTDTQYF
>TRBV6-1|.|many
CASSDPNGKTGDNQPQHF
>TRBV2|.|many
CASHGQPNTEAFF
>TRBV28|.|medium-sized
CASSSFGRYEQYF
>TRBV4-1|TRBD1|few
CASSQDTGVYNEQFF
>TRBV9|.|few
CASSQVAGGGAFTQYF
>TRBV28|TRBD1|.
CASRHRGSLARDTQYF
>TRBV18|.|few
CASSPARSEQYF
>TRBV4-3|.|many
CASSQDLGGLGPQHF
>TRBV18|TRBD1|many
CASSPTKGQGKNNEQFF
>TRBV7-2|TRBD2|.
CASSPERGHQETQYF
>TRBV7-2|.|many
CATLQGTNTEAFF
>TRBV11-1|.|many
CASSSRGGVVLSETQYF
>TRBV16|TRBD1|many
CASSGQTGRYEKLFF
>TRBV3-1|.|many
CASSQGRPDQPQHF
>TRBV24-1|.|many
CATSDPGAPVDGANVLTF
>TRBV3-1|TRBD2|many
CASSLLQAGGQFF
>TRBV6-2/TRBV6-3|.|few
CASSYSTQPQHF
>TRBV7-8|.|many
CASSLVEGNTEAFF
>TRBV7-6|TRBD1|few
CASSHARGRTTNEKLFF
>TRBV2|TRBD2|.
CASSGTRYNEQFF
>TRBV2|.|many
CASKKDNTGELFF
>TRBV5-1|.|few
CASSRRQDYGYTF
>TRBV20-1|.|few
CSARPEPTTYNEQFF
>TRBV28|.|many
CASSLQRDNSPLHF
>TRBV7-9|.|.
CASSLYQGFNSPLHF
>TRBV3-1|.|.
CASSREGQQYF
>TRBV27|.|many
CASSPVDPRYNEQFF
>TRBV3-1|.|few
CASSQAFGGGYTF
>TRBV12-3/TRBV12-4|.|many
CASSPGYVADTQYF
>TRBV7-3|.|many
CASGTGLYNEQFF
>TRBV14|TRBD2|many
CASSRWRGGEDTQYF
>TRBV20-1|TRBD1|many
CSARDPGPWTGKLFF
>TRBV20-1|.|once
CGALYQLADTQYF
>TRBV6-5|TRBD1|many
CASSYGQGAEGYTF
>TRBV20-1|.|many
CSAGHIEQFF
>TRBV5-1|.|many
CASSLGRSTDTQYF
>TRBV3-1|.|many
CASSRGPDATNTEAFF
>TRBV15|.|few
CATSRQVHQPQHF